This T cell receptor (beta chain) was recovered during a study of Ad26.COV2.S vaccination and SARS-CoV-2 variants. Study conclusions and caveats: TCR breadth and depth analyses may have underestimated total T cell responses. It was found that vaccine and placebo recipients had similar non-spike TCR breadth. It was reported that spike-specific CD8+ and CD4+ T cell responses were substantially broad after vaccination. Vaccine recipients surpassed placebo recipients in spike-specific TCR breadth.

V dropped 1 base and J dropped 8 bases, with 9 bases sitting between them. CDR1 is SGHTA, CDR2 FQGTGA, per germline. This CDR3 region has 13 residues. Comments on this clone: Antigen: not known.

Sequenced by immunoSEQ multiplex PCR; TCRdb stores in-frame clones only, minus some. The sample records approximately 97,000 clones, roughly 75% being singletons. This rearrangement joins TRBV7-3 to TRBJ2-1; D not resolved. The sequence was collected from a human donor who had recovered from COVID-19. This specimen was peripheral blood, taken after recovery from COVID-19. The CDR3 here is CASSLNPRDEQFF. The CDR3 bases are TGTGCCAGCAGCTTAAATCCCAGAGATGAGCAGTTCTTC.